A selection of T cell receptor beta chains follows, all from one sample in a study of blood T cell repertoires in COVID-19. Some clones are missing from TCRdb's copy, which holds only in-frame ones; the method was immunoSEQ multiplex PCR. The sample includes approximately 220,000 clones, approximately 80% seen only once; the top ten take about 10%. Sequenced sample: peripheral blood. These receptors came from a woman of 80 years or more with acute or convalescent COVID-19. Both conserved end residues are part of each CDR3. The D gene is left open where the match is weak. Some rows have no size entry. The others give once, few or many, or a class for an expanded clone.

J gene | V gene | clone size | D gene | CDR3 DNA | CDR3 protein
TRBJ1-2 | TRBV28 | . | . | TGTGCCAGCAGCGACGGGGGAAGGGGCTACACCTTC | CASSDGGRGYTF
TRBJ2-1 | TRBV9 | once | TRBD2 | TGTGCCAGCAGCACCCCTAGCAGGACTAGCGGGAAGGGTGAGCAGTTCTTC | CASSTPSRTSGKGEQFF
TRBJ2-1 | TRBV5-1 | once | TRBD2 | TGCGCCAGCAGCTGGACTAGCGGGGGTACCGGGAATGAGCAGTTCTTC | CASSWTSGGTGNEQFF
TRBJ1-6 | TRBV6-6 | . | . | TGTGCCAGCAGTTACGACAGTAGCTCCTATAATTCACCCCTCCACTTT | CASSYDSSSYNSPLHF
TRBJ1-2 | TRBV15 | . | TRBD1 | TGTGCCACCAGCAGAGACCAGGGGGCGGGGTATGGCTACACCTTC | CATSRDQGAGYGYTF
TRBJ1-5 | TRBV28 | . | . | TGTGCCAGCAGTTTGTCCTATAGCAATCAGCCCCAGCATTTT | CASSLSYSNQPQHF
TRBJ1-4 | TRBV6-5 | . | TRBD1 | TGTGCCAGCAGTTACTCGACAGGGGCGGGTGAAAAACTGTTTTTT | CASSYSTGAGEKLFF
TRBJ1-2 | TRBV6-5 | . | . | TGTGCCAGCAGTTGGAGGGGTTATGGCTACACCTTC | CASSWRGYGYTF
TRBJ1-2 | TRBV30 | . | . | TGTGCCTGGGGGACTCAGGGGTCCTATGGCTACACCTTC | CAWGTQGSYGYTF
TRBJ1-5 | TRBV19 | . | TRBD1 | TGTGCCAGTAGTATTCCAGGGGGCGGCAATCAGCCCCAGCATTTT | CASSIPGGGNQPQHF
TRBJ2-5 | TRBV30 | few | TRBD1 | TGTGCCTGGAGTGAGGGACAGGGGGAGACCCAGTACTTC | CAWSEGQGETQYF
TRBJ2-1 | TRBV7-9 | . | . | TGTGCCAGCAGGGGGCAGGGGAGACAATACAATGAGCAGTTCTTC | CASRGQGRQYNEQFF
TRBJ2-3 | TRBV2 | . | TRBD2 | TGTGCCGGGCTAGCGGGGGGGTACACAGATACGCAGTATTTT | CAGLAGGYTDTQYF
TRBJ1-5 | TRBV30 | . | . | TGTGCCTGGAGTATTGCGTTCGATCAGCCCCAGCATTTT | CAWSIAFDQPQHF
TRBJ2-7 | TRBV29-1 | . | . | TGCAGCGGCAGGGTGGCGAGCGAGCAGTACTTC | CSGRVASEQYF
TRBJ2-1 | TRBV7-2 | once | TRBD2 | TGTGCCAGCAGCCTCCGACTAGCGGGAGGGAATGAGCAGTTCTTC | CASSLRLAGGNEQFF
TRBJ1-2 | TRBV6-5 | . | . | TGTGCCAGCAGACGGAGTAACTATGGCTACACCTTC | CASRRSNYGYTF
TRBJ2-1 | TRBV28 | . | . | TGTGCCAGCAGTCCGGTCCCCTACAATGAGCAGTTCTTC | CASSPVPYNEQFF
TRBJ2-7 | TRBV6-2/TRBV6-3 | . | TRBD2 | TGTGCCAGCAGTTACTCTCCAGGTAGCGGGAGGGCCGAGCAGTACTTC | CASSYSPGSGRAEQYF
TRBJ2-1 | TRBV5-5 | . | TRBD2 | TGTGCCAGCAGCTTGGCGGCTAGCGGTAGGACAAATGAGCAGTTCTTC | CASSLAASGRTNEQFF
TRBJ1-1 | TRBV4-2 | . | . | TGTGCCAGCAGCCAAGAATCCAGCGGGGGAAACACTGAAGCTTTCTTT | CASSQESSGGNTEAFF
TRBJ1-5 | TRBV2 | . | . | TGTGCCAGCAGGAAGTTGGACAGCTCTAATCAGCCCCAGCATTTT | CASRKLDSSNQPQHF
TRBJ1-1 | TRBV5-4 | once | TRBD1 | TGTGCCAGCAGCCCCGGAGGGCAGGGGGGTGAAGCTTTCTTT | CASSPGGQGGEAFF
TRBJ1-5 | TRBV5-6 | . | . | TGTGCCAGCAGCACGGACACGCAGCCCCAGCATTTT | CASSTDTQPQHF
TRBJ2-2 | TRBV30 | . | . | TGTGCCTGGAGTGTGGAGGGGAGACCAACCGGGGAGCTGTTTTTT | CAWSVEGRPTGELFF
TRBJ2-1 | TRBV30 | . | TRBD2 | TGTGCCTGGAGTTTTGGACTAGCGGGAGGGGGTGAGCAGTTCTTC | CAWSFGLAGGGEQFF
TRBJ2-6 | TRBV19 | . | TRBD1 | TGTGCCAGTAGAAACGACAGGGCTGGGGCCAACGTCCTGACTTTC | CASRNDRAGANVLTF
TRBJ1-2 | TRBV19 | . | . | TGTGCCAGTAGGGCTGGACAGAATGCTAACTATGGCTACACCTTC | CASRAGQNANYGYTF
TRBJ1-6 | TRBV11-1 | once | TRBD1 | TGTGCCAGCAGCCGGGACAGATTTTCACCCCTCCACTTT | CASSRDRFSPLHF
TRBJ1-2 | TRBV5-1 | . | . | TGCGCCAGCAGCTTAGGGGACTATGGCTACACCTTC | CASSLGDYGYTF
TRBJ1-1 | TRBV4-3 | . | . | TGCGCCAGCAGCCAAGACCAGAAAGCTTTCTTT | CASSQDQKAFF
TRBJ2-3 | TRBV10-3 | . | . | TGTGCCATCAGTGGCACTTCTAGCACAGATACGCAGTATTTT | CAISGTSSTDTQYF
TRBJ1-3 | TRBV30 | . | . | TGTGCCTGGAGTGTACAATCCGGAGGGCTCGGAAACACCATATATTTT | CAWSVQSGGLGNTIYF
TRBJ2-3 | TRBV5-1 | . | TRBD2 | TGCGCCAGCTCTCTCAGCGGGGGTCACGATACGCAGTATTTT | CASSLSGGHDTQYF
TRBJ2-7 | TRBV5-1 | . | TRBD2 | TGCGCCAGCAGCCGGACTAGCGGGGGGAACTCCTACGAGCAGTACTTC | CASSRTSGGNSYEQYF
TRBJ1-3 | TRBV6-1 | . | . | TGTGCCAGCAGTGAACTGGACAGTGATGGAAACACCATATATTTT | CASSELDSDGNTIYF
TRBJ1-2 | TRBV6-6 | . | . | TGTGCCAGCAGTTACGGCTGGGCCTATGGCTACACCTTC | CASSYGWAYGYTF
TRBJ2-2 | TRBV30 | . | TRBD1 | TGTGCCTGGAAAGGGGGCGCAATCACCGGGGAGCTGTTTTTT | CAWKGGAITGELFF
TRBJ1-5 | TRBV19 | . | TRBD1 | TGTGCCAGTAGTGCCATAGACAGGGATCATCAGCCCCAGCATTTT | CASSAIDRDHQPQHF
TRBJ1-2 | TRBV5-6 | . | . | TGTGCCAGCAGCTCCCCCGGGGTTATAGCCTATGGCTACACCTTC | CASSSPGVIAYGYTF
TRBJ1-5 | TRBV29-1 | . | . | TGCAGCGTTGAAGATGAGGCTGACCAGGACTGCAATCAGCCCCAGCATTTT | CSVEDEADQDCNQPQHF
TRBJ2-2 | TRBV28 | . | TRBD1 | TGTGCCAGCAGTCGTGGCCTAGTTCACCCGGGACAGAGAGAATCAGGGAACACCGGGGAGCTGTTTTTT | CASSRGLVHPGQRESGNTGELFF
TRBJ2-1 | TRBV5-4 | few | . | TGTGCCAGCAGCTTGGGGAGGGCGGCGGATGAGCAGTTCTTC | CASSLGRAADEQFF
TRBJ2-4 | TRBV23-1 | . | TRBD1 | TGCGCCAGCAGTCCGACAGGGGGGGCTCCCAAAAACATTCAGTACTTC | CASSPTGGAPKNIQYF
TRBJ2-2 | TRBV4-2 | . | TRBD2 | TGTGCCAGCAGCCCCGGGCTAGCGGGGGCCACCGGGGAGCTGTTTTTT | CASSPGLAGATGELFF
TRBJ1-5 | TRBV27 | . | TRBD1 | TGTGCCAGCAGTCCCTCGACAGGGAGAACTGAGCCCCTGCTTTTT | CASSPSTGRTEPLLF
TRBJ1-6 | TRBV19 | once | TRBD1 | TGTGCCAGTAGTGGCCGGACAGGGCGGAGAGGAAATTCACCCCTCCACTTT | CASSGRTGRRGNSPLHF
TRBJ2-5 | TRBV19 | . | . | TGTGCCAGTAGTAGCCAGGAGACCCAGTACTTC | CASSSQETQYF
TRBJ1-1 | TRBV25-1 | . | TRBD1 | TGTGCCAGCAGTGAAACCCGACAGGGGGCATTGAACACTGAAGCTTTCTTT | CASSETRQGALNTEAFF
TRBJ1-3 | TRBV7-9 | once | . | TGTGCCAGCAGCTTACCCTCGGGAAACTCTGGAAACACCATATATTTT | CASSLPSGNSGNTIYF
TRBJ2-7 | TRBV6-5 | . | . | TGTGCCAGCAGCTCTCAGGGACACGGTCCCTACGAGCAGTACTTC | CASSSQGHGPYEQYF
TRBJ2-1 | TRBV19 | few | TRBD2 | TGTGCCAGTAGTATAGATGCGAATAGCGGGTACAATGAGCAGTTCTTC | CASSIDANSGYNEQFF
TRBJ1-6 | TRBV4-3 | . | . | TGCGCCAGCAGCCAAGGAGCCGCCGCCGCCAATTCACCCCTCCACTTT | CASSQGAAAANSPLHF